This TCR beta chain was recorded in a study of OX40 agonist ivuxolimab in advanced cancers. Across the whole study: Patients received the agonistic anti-OX40 (CD134) antibody ivuxolimab. All patients had ivuxolimab intravenously every 2 weeks at 0.01 to 10 mg/kg. Those treated in dose escalation had hepatocellular carcinoma, melanoma, renal cell cancer or head and neck cancer.

Some clones are missing from TCRdb's copy, which holds only in-frame ones; the method was immunoSEQ multiplex PCR. This table has 40,000 to 45,000 clones, 85% to 90% appearing once. V shed 5 bases and J shed 3 bases, with 16 bases lying between them. The CDR3 contains 14 residues. Germline CDR1 GTSNPN, CDR2 SVGIG (reference sequence). The receptor was derived from an adult with an advanced solid tumor such as melanoma, head and neck, liver or kidney cancer. V is TRBV30 and J is TRBJ2-5, with D tentatively TRBD1 (6 bases). The starting material was CD4+ or CD8+ T cells sorted from blood, obtained in a trial of the OX40 agonist ivuxolimab. The CDR3: CAWDKPGQKETQYF. The CDR3 DNA sequence: TGTGCCTGGGATAAACCGGGACAAAAAGAGACCCAGTACTTC. Using reference TRBV30 and TRBJ2-5 for the parts outside the CDR3, the full variable domain is SQTIHQWPATLVQPVGSPLSLECTVEGTSNPNLYWYRQAAGRGLQLLFYSVGIGQISSEVPQNLSASRPQDRQFILSSKKLLLSDSGFYLCAWDKPGQKETQYFGPGTRLLVL.